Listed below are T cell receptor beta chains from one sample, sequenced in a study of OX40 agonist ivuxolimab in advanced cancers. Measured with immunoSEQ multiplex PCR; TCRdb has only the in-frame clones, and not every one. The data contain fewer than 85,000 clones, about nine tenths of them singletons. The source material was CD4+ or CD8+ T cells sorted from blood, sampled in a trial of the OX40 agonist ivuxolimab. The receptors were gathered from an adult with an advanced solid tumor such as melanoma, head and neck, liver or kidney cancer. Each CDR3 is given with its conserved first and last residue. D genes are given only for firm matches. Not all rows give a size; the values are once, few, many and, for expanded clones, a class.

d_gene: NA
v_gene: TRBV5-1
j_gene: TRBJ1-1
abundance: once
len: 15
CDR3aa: CASSLGPEARVGAFF
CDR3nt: TGCGCCAGCAGCTTGGGACCGGAGGCAAGGGTAGGAGCTTTCTTT

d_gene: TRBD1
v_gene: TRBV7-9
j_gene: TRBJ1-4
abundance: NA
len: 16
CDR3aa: CASSFAGTGGGEKLFF
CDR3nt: TGTGCCAGCAGCTTCGCCGGGACAGGGGGAGGTGAAAAACTGTTTTTT

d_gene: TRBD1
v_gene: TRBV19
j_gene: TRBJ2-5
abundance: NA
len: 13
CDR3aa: CASSQQGAETQYF
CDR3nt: TGTGCCAGTAGTCAACAGGGGGCAGAGACCCAGTACTTC

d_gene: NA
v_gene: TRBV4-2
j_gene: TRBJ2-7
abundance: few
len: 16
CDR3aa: CASSQESSALIYEQYF
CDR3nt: TGTGCCAGCAGCCAAGAAAGTTCTGCCCTAATCTACGAGCAGTACTTC

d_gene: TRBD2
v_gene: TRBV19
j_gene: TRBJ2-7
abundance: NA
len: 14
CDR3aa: CASSTASGGSWQYF
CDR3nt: TGTGCCAGTAGTACGGCTAGCGGGGGTTCTTGGCAGTACTTC

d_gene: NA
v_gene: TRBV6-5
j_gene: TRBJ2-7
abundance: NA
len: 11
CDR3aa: CASQRFYEQYF
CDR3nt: TGTGCCAGCCAGCGATTTTACGAGCAGTACTTC

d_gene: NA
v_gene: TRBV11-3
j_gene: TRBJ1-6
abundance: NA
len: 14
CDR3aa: CASSLDHLNSPLHF
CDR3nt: TGTGCCAGCAGCTTAGATCATTTAAATTCACCCCTCCACTTT

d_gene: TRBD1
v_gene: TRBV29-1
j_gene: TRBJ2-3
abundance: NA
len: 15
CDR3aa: CSVWNGDRGGDTQYF
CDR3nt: TGCAGCGTTTGGAACGGGGACAGGGGTGGAGATACGCAGTATTTT

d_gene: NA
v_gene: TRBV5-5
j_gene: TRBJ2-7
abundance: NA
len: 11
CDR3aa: CASSPFWEQYF
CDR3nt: TGTGCCAGCAGCCCCTTTTGGGAACAGTACTTC

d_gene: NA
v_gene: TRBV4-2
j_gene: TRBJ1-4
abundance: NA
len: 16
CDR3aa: CASSQDYNEANEKLFF
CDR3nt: TGTGCCAGCAGCCAAGATTATAATGAGGCTAATGAAAAACTGTTTTTT

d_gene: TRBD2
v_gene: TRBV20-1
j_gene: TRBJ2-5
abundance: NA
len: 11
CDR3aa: CRPRREETQYF
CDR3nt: TGCAGACCGCGGCGGGAGGAGACCCAGTACTTC

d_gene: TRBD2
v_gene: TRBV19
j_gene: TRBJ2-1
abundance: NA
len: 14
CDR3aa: CASALAGGRGEQFF
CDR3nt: TGTGCCAGTGCTCTAGCGGGGGGGCGAGGTGAGCAGTTCTTC

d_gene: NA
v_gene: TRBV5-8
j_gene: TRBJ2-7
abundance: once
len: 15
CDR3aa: CASSPSVEPRYEQYF
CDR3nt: TGTGCCAGCAGCCCCTCTGTAGAACCACGCTACGAGCAGTACTTC

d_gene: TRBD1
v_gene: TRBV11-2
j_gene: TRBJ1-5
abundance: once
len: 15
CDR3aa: CASSLDRISNQPQHF
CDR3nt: TGTGCCAGCAGCTTGGACAGGATAAGCAATCAGCCCCAGCATTTT

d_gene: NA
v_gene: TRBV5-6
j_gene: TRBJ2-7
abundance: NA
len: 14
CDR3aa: CASSGVASVYEQYF
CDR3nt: TGTGCCAGCAGCGGGGTGGCTAGCGTGTACGAGCAGTACTTC

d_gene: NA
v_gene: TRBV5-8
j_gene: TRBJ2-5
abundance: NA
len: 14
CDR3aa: CASSLTGLQETQYF
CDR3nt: TGTGCCAGCAGTCTAACAGGGCTACAAGAGACCCAGTACTTC

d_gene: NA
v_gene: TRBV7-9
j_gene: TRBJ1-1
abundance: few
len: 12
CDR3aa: CASSLTLGAAFF
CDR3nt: TGTGCCAGCAGCTTAACCCTCGGGGCGGCTTTCTTT

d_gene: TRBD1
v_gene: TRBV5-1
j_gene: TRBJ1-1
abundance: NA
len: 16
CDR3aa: CASSSQGVGLDTEAFF
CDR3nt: TGCGCCAGCAGCTCGCAGGGGGTCGGGCTCGACACTGAAGCTTTCTTT